One sample yielded the 26 T cell receptor beta chains listed below, sequenced in a study of cytomegalovirus exposure and HLA in healthy donors. It was with 60 Vbeta and 13 Jbeta primers that the PCR ran. Some clones are missing from TCRdb's copy, which holds only in-frame ones; the method was immunoSEQ multiplex PCR. The table lists 100,000 to 150,000 clones, roughly 82% of them singletons. Sequencing was done on a sample of PBMCs. The receptors here all came from a woman in her forties in good health and CMV-seropositive.

The J gene is TRBJ1-4, the V gene TRBV10-3; D call uncertain. This CDR3 is built from 14 residues. Trimming removed 7 bases from V and 2 bases from J, with 11 bases in between. Germline CDR1 is ENHRY and CDR2 is SYGVKD. CDR3 sequence reads: CAIKATLTNEKLFF. CDR3 in DNA: TGTGCCATCAAGGCGACACTTACTAATGAAAAACTGTTTTTT.

The V and J genes are TRBV29-1 and TRBJ1-1; D might be TRBD1 (5 bases). V dropped 0 bases and J dropped 4 bases, with 15 bases sitting between them. The V gene's germline CDR1 is SQVTM and CDR2 ANQGSEA. The CDR3 is 15 residues long. CDR3 nucleotides: TGCAGCGTTGAAGAGTATGTGGGGGGGATCACTGAAGCTTTCTTT. Amino acid sequence: CSVEEYVGGITEAFF.

This chain links TRBV19 with TRBJ1-4; possible D gene TRBD1, 6 bases. The CDR3 sequence is 15 residues long. The germline V and J ends were trimmed by 5 bases and 7 bases, with 17 bases remaining between them. The germline gives CDR1 LNHDA, CDR2 SQIVND (reference sequence). DNA of the CDR3: TGTGCCAGTAGTCCGGGGGGCCTCAGGGGTGAAAAACTGTTTTTT. The encoded protein is CASSPGGLRGEKLFF.

This clone was seen once. The chain couples TRBV10-3 to TRBJ2-1; 13 positions agree with TRBD2. The CDR3 has 15 residues. V dropped 10 bases and J dropped 7; count of bases not matched to a gene: 10. Germline V gene sequence: CDR1 ENHRY, CDR2 SYGVKD. As DNA, the CDR3 is TGTGCCACCGCGTCCGGGACTAGCGGGAAGAATGAGCAGTTCTTC. This sequence encodes CATASGTSGKNEQFF.

This clone was recorded a few times. This CDR3 reads CASSLGLVGDNEQFF. CDR3 nucleotide sequence: TGTGCCAGCAGCCTGGGACTAGTAGGAGACAATGAGCAGTTCTTC. V is TRBV5-4 and J is TRBJ2-1; 8 bases match TRBD2. The CDR3 sequence is 15 residues long. The germline CDR1 and CDR2 sequences are SGHNT and YYREEE (reference sequence). Germline trimming cut 4 bases from V and 5 bases from J; bases unmatched to any gene: 8.

V and J are TRBV5-1 and TRBJ2-1; 13 bases are a match to TRBD2. Germline CDR1 is SGHRS and CDR2 is YFSETQ. The CDR3 sequence is 15 residues long. V lost 4 bases, J lost 8 bases, and 6 bases stayed unmatched. CDR3: CASSRTSGRGHEQFF. Here the CDR3 DNA reads TGCGCCAGCAGCCGCACTAGCGGGAGGGGGCATGAGCAGTTCTTC. The complete variable domain, with remaining parts taken from reference TRBV5-1 and TRBJ2-1, reads KAGVTQTPRYLIKTRGQQVTLSCSPISGHRSVSWYQQTPGQGLQFLFEYFSETQRNKGNFPGRFSGRQFSNSRSEMNVSTLELGDSALYLCASSRTSGRGHEQFFGPGTRLTVL.

In DNA, the CDR3 is TGTGCCAGTAGTGTGGATCTAGCGGGAGGCGTCTCCTACGAGCAGTACTTC. Amino acid sequence: CASSVDLAGGVSYEQYF. This chain joins TRBV19 and TRBJ2-7; the match to TRBD2 covers 11 bases. With V trimmed by 5 bases and J by 0 bases, 9 bases remained unmatched. The germline gives CDR1 LNHDA, CDR2 SQIVND (reference sequence). This CDR3 has 17 amino acids.

V gene TRBV6-1 combines with J gene TRBJ2-5; possibly TRBD2 for D (5 bases). V was shortened by 6 bases and J by 3 bases, with 17 bases between the two germline ends. CDR3 size: 15 residues. Germline CDR1 and CDR2: MNHNS and SASEGT. CDR3 protein: CASRHSAKWEETQYF. The CDR3 DNA reads TGTGCCAGCAGACATAGCGCCAAATGGGAAGAGACCCAGTACTTC.

The chain couples TRBV5-4 to TRBJ2-5; 8 bases map to TRBD1. Germline V gene sequence: CDR1 SGHNT, CDR2 YYREEE (reference sequence). The CDR3 totals 16 residues. Germline trimming cut 4 bases from V and 5 bases from J; bases unmatched to any gene: 13. CDR3 loop: CASSPRGGAGGETQYF. The CDR3 DNA reads TGTGCCAGCAGCCCACGAGGTGGGGCAGGGGGCGAGACCCAGTACTTC.

This clone came up a few times. This sequence joins TRBV7-2 and TRBJ2-7; tentatively, D is TRBD2 (5 bases). The germline V and J ends were trimmed by 1 base and 0 bases, with 10 bases remaining between them. The CDR3 totals 15 residues. CDR1 is SGHTA, CDR2 FQGNSA, per germline. CDR3 nucleotides: TGTGCCAGCAGCTTAGGAGGGATACACTCCTACGAGCAGTACTTC. Translating it yields CASSLGGIHSYEQYF.

The J gene is TRBJ2-5, the V gene TRBV7-6, with TRBD2 matching over 10 bases. CDR3 length: 15 amino acids. Trimming removed 0 bases from V and 11 bases from J; junction bases left unmatched: 9. Germline V gene sequence: CDR1 SGHVS, CDR2 FNYEAQ. The CDR3 DNA reads as TGTGCCAGCAGCTTAGCGCTAGCGGGAGTAAGTGAGCAGTACTTC. Translating gives CASSLALAGVSEQYF.

The chain recombines TRBV7-8 with TRBJ2-5; D call uncertain. The V gene's germline CDR1 is SGHVS and CDR2 FQNEAQ. The CDR3 contains 14 residues. V was pared by 3 bases and J by 0 bases, with 8 bases between. The CDR3 DNA follows: TGTGCCAGCAGCTTGGTCGCGGACCAAGAGACCCAGTACTTC. Protein product: CASSLVADQETQYF.

The chain employs TRBV2 and TRBJ1-2; D might be TRBD1 (5 bases). V lost 6 bases, J lost 6 bases, and 14 bases lay in between. This CDR3 region has 13 residues. CDR1 is SNHLY, CDR2 FYNNEI, per germline. The DNA of the CDR3 is TGTGCCAGCAGCGACGAGACAGAGGATGGCTACACCTTC. Amino acids: CASSDETEDGYTF.

The sample holds a few counts of this clone. V is TRBV30 and J is TRBJ2-5; TRBD2 matches at 9 bases. CDR3 length equals 15 residues. The V gene's germline CDR1 is GTSNPN and CDR2 SVGIG (reference sequence). The junction had 11 bases not matched to a gene; V was cut back by 3 bases and J by 6 bases. CDR3 bases: TGTGCCTGGAGCGATAGCGGGAGCCGCTCGAAGACCCAGTACTTC. As protein: CAWSDSGSRSKTQYF. Full variable domain (missing parts from reference TRBV30 and TRBJ2-5): SQTIHQWPATLVQPVGSPLSLECTVEGTSNPNLYWYRQAAGRGLQLLFYSVGIGQISSEVPQNLSASRPQDRQFILSSKKLLLSDSGFYLCAWSDSGSRSKTQYFGPGTRLLVL.

J is TRBJ1-5 and V is TRBV27, with D tentatively TRBD1 (6 bases). The V end lost 1 base, the J end lost 7 bases, and 11 bases lay between the germline ends. The CDR3 has 14 amino acids. CDR1 MNHEY and CDR2 SMNVEV come from the germline V gene (reference sequence). CDR3 DNA: TGTGCCAGCAGTTTATTCAGGGGTCAGCAGCCCCAGCATTTT. This codes for CASSLFRGQQPQHF.

The chain carries TRBV5-4 and TRBJ2-3, with 10 bases aligning to TRBD1. Germline V gene data show CDR1 as SGHNT and CDR2 as YYREEE (reference sequence). Unmatched junction bases numbered 13, after V lost 4 bases and J lost 5 bases. This CDR3 has 17 amino acids. The CDR3 nucleotides are TGTGCCAGCAGCCCCGTACAAGGGACAGGGGCAGGAGATACGCAGTATTTT. This sequence encodes CASSPVQGTGAGDTQYF.

This sequence joins TRBV5-8 and TRBJ2-1; D not certain. Germline loops: CDR1 SGHTS, CDR2 YDEGEE. V lost 0 bases and J lost 4, with 17 bases in between. CDR3 length: 17 amino acids. CDR3 coding DNA: TGTGCCAGCAGCTTGGAAGGCGGCCCCTCCGGTTACAATGAGCAGTTCTTC. This gives the protein CASSLEGGPSGYNEQFF.

Concerning this clone: Other DNA sequences of this sample code for an identical CDR3. The rearrangement joins TRBV9 to TRBJ1-3; D is perhaps TRBD1 (6 bases). With 0 bases removed from V and 4 bases from J, the gap between germline ends came to 11 bases. This CDR3 is 15 amino acids long. The germline V gene encodes CDR1 SGDLS and CDR2 YYNGEE. The CDR3 protein is CASSVGGGSGNTIYF. The CDR3 DNA reads TGTGCCAGCAGCGTAGGGGGGGGCTCCGGAAACACCATATATTTT.

The J gene is TRBJ2-1, the V gene TRBV25-1; 12 nucleotides match TRBD2. The CDR3 consists of 17 residues. V lost 5 bases and J lost 7; bases outside the gene matches: 12. CDR1 and CDR2 from the germline V gene are MGHDK and SYGVNS. The CDR3 DNA reads TGTGCCAGCAGTCTCCCACGACTAGCGGGAGTCGGAAATGAGCAGTTCTTC. Its translation: CASSLPRLAGVGNEQFF.

V and J are TRBV7-9 and TRBJ1-5; unclear D gene. Deletions cut 5 bases from V and 3 bases from J, with 5 bases between. The CDR3 sequence is 12 residues long. Germline loops: CDR1 SEHNR, CDR2 FQNEAQ (reference sequence). The CDR3 loop is CASSRVNQPQHF. CDR3 DNA: TGTGCCAGCAGCCGGGTCAATCAGCCCCAGCATTTT.

This clone showed up just a few times. This sequence joins TRBV5-1 and TRBJ2-1; TRBD1 matches 9 bases. CDR3 size: 16 residues. V gave up 4 bases and J gave up 9 bases; unmatched junction bases: 14. From germline, CDR1 is SGHRS and CDR2 YFSETQ. CDR3 loop: CASSPQGTGNDGEQFF. DNA of the CDR3: TGCGCCAGCAGCCCACAGGGGACAGGGAACGACGGTGAGCAGTTCTTC.

The gene calls are TRBV20-1 and TRBJ2-5; 8 nucleotides line up with TRBD2. Germline lookup yields CDR1 DFQATT and CDR2 SNEGSKA (reference sequence). The CDR3 is made up of 11 amino acids. The V segment lost 1 base and the J segment 10 bases; nucleotides outside the gene matches: 2. This CDR3 reads CSARAREGQYF. CDR3 sequence (DNA): TGCAGTGCTAGAGCTCGGGAGGGCCAGTACTTC.

The V call is TRBV28, the J call TRBJ2-7; D possibly corresponds to TRBD1 (6 bases). The V gene lost 5 bases and the J gene lost 0 bases, with 14 bases spanning the gap. The CDR3 is made up of 15 amino acids. Germline V lookup: CDR1 MDHEN, CDR2 SYDVKM. The CDR3 DNA reads as TGTGCCAGCAGTATACCGGGACACCGCTCCTACGAGCAGTACTTC. Its protein product is CASSIPGHRSYEQYF.

J is TRBJ1-5 and V is TRBV6-4; 10 bases are a match to TRBD1. The CDR3 has 16 residues. Per germline, CDR1 MRHNA and CDR2 SNTAGT. V was pared by 4 bases and J by 6 bases, with 9 bases of the junction left unmatched. The CDR3 sequence: CASSVPGQGRGQPQHF. CDR3 nucleotides: TGTGCCAGCAGTGTTCCGGGACAGGGGAGGGGTCAGCCCCAGCATTTT.

V usage is TRBV4-2 and J usage is TRBJ2-5, with 16 positions matching TRBD2. CDR3 size: 20 residues. Trimming cost V 3 bases and J 4 bases; bases outside gene matches: 14. Per the germline V gene, CDR1 is LGHNA and CDR2 is YNFKEQ. The DNA for the CDR3 is TGTGCCAGCAGCCAGGAGCCTGGGACTAGCGGGAGGGTGGGGAGAGAGACCCAGTACTTC. The encoded protein is CASSQEPGTSGRVGRETQYF.

The gene calls are TRBV27 and TRBJ1-1; D gene ambiguous. CDR1 is MNHEY, CDR2 SMNVEV, per germline (reference sequence). Trimming shortened V by 6 bases and J by 5 bases, and 10 bases separated the two germline ends. This CDR3 spans 12 amino acids. The CDR3 coding sequence is TGTGCCAGCAGGCGAGGTAGGACTGAAGCTTTCTTT. It codes for CASRRGRTEAFF.